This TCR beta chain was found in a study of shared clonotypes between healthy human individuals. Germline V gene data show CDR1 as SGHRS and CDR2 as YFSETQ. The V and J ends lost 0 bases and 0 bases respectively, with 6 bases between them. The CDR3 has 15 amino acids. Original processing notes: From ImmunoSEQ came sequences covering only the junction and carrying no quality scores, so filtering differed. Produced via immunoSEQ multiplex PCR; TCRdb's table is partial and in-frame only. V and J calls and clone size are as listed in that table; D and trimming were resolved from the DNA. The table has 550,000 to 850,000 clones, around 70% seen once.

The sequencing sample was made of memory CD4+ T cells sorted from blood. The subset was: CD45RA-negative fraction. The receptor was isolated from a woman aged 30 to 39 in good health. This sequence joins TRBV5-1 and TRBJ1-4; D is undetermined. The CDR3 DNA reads TGCGCCAGCAGCTTGGACGGTGCAACTAATGAAAAACTGTTTTTT. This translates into CASSLDGATNEKLFF.